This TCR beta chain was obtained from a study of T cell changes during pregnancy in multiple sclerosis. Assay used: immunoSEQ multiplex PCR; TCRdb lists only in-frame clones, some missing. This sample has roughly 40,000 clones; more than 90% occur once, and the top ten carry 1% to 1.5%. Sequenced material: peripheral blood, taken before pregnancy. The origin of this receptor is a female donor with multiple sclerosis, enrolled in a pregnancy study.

CDR3 DNA sequence: TGTGCCAGCAGCGTGGGAGGGGGCCAAGAGACCCAGTACTTC. Translating it yields CASSVGGGQETQYF. The chain couples TRBV7-2 to TRBJ2-5, with D perhaps matching TRBD2 (7 bases). This CDR3 is built from 14 residues. The V end was cut by 5 bases, the J end by 1 base, with 11 bases between. The germline gives CDR1 SGHTA, CDR2 FQGNSA. The complete variable domain, with remaining parts taken from reference TRBV7-2 and TRBJ2-5, reads GAGVSQSPSNKVTEKGKDVELRCDPISGHTALYWYRQSLGQGLEFLIYFQGNSAPDKSGLPSDRFSAERTGGSVSTLTIQRTQQEDSAVYLCASSVGGGQETQYFGPGTRLLVL.